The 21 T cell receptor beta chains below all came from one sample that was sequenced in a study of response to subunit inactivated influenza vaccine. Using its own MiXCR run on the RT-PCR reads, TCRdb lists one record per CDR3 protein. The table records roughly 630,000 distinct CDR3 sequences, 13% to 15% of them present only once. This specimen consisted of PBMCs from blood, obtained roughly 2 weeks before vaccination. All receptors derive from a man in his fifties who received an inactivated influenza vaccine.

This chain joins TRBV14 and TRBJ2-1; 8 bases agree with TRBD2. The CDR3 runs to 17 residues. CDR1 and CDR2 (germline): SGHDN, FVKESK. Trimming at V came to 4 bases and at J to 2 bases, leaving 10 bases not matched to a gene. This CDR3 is CASSPPTSGGTYNEQFF. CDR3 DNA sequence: TGTGCCAGCAGCCCGCCCACTAGCGGAGGAACCTACAATGAGCAGTTCTTC.

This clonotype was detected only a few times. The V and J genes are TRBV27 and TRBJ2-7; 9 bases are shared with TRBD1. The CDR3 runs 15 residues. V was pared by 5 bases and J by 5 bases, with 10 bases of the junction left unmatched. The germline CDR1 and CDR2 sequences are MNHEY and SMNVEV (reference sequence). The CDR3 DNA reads TGTGCCAGCAGTCTTTCCGGGACAGGGACCCACGAGCAGTACTTC. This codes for CASSLSGTGTHEQYF.

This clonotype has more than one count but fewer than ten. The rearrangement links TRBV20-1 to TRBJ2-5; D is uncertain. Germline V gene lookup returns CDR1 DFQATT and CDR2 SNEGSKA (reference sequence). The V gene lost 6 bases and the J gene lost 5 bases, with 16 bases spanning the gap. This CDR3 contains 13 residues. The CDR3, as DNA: TGCAGTGCCCTATCCGGGTTAGTGGAGACCCAGTACTTC. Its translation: CSALSGLVETQYF.

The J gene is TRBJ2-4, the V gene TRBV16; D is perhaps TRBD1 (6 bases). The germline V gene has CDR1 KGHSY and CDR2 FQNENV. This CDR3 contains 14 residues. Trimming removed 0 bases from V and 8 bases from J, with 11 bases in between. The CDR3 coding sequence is TGTGCCAGCAGCCAATCATCAGGGGTAGACATTCAGTACTTC. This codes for CASSQSSGVDIQYF.

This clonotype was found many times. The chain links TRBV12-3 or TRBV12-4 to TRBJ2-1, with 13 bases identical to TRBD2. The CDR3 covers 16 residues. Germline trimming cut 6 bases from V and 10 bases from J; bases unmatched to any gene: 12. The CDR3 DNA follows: TGTGCCAGCAGAGTGAGAACAGGACTAGCGGGGGAAGAGCAGTTCTTC. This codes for CASRVRTGLAGEEQFF.

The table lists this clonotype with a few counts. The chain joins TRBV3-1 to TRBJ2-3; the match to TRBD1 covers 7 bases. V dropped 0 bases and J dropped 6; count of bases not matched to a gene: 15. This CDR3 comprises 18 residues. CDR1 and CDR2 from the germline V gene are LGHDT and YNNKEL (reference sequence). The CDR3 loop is CASSQEWGLGTAFDTQYF. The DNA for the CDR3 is TGTGCCAGCAGCCAAGAATGGGGGCTCGGGACAGCTTTTGATACGCAGTATTTT.

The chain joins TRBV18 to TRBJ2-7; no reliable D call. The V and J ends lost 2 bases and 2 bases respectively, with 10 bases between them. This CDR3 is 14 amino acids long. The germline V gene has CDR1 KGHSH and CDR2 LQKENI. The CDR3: CASSPSSTAYEQYF. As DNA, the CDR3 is TGTGCCAGCTCACCATCTAGTACAGCCTACGAGCAGTACTTC.

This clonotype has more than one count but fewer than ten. The CDR3 DNA follows: TGTGCCAGCAGTGCAGGGGACTCCACCTACGAGCAGTACTTC. It yields the protein CASSAGDSTYEQYF. The chain carries TRBV28 and TRBJ2-7; D possibly uses TRBD1 or TRBD2 (6 bases each). Trimming took off 5 bases at V and 2 bases at J, with 13 bases between the two ends. The germline V gene encodes CDR1 MDHEN and CDR2 SYDVKM. This CDR3 has 14 residues. Based on the CDR3 plus reference TRBV28 and TRBJ2-7, the full variable domain is DVKVTQSSRYLVKRTGEKVFLECVQDMDHENMFWYRQDPGLGLRLIYFSYDVKMKEKGDIPEGYSVSREKKERFSLILESASTNQTSMYLCASSAGDSTYEQYFGPGTRLTVT.

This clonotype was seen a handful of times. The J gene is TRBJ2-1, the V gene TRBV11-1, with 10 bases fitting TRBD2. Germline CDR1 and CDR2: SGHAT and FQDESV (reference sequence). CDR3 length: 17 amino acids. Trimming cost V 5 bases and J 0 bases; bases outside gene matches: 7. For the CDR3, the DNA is TGTGCCAGCAGCGATAGCGGGGGGACGAGCTCCTACAATGAGCAGTTCTTC. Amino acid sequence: CASSDSGGTSSYNEQFF.

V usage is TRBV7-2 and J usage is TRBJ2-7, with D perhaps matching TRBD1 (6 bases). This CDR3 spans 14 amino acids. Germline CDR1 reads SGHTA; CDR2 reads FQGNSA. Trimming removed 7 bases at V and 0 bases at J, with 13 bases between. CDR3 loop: CASKVDRYSYEQYF. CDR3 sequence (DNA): TGTGCCAGCAAGGTAGACAGGTACTCCTACGAGCAGTACTTC.

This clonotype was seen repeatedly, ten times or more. CDR3 region: CASSQEEGGIELWKYF. Written as DNA, the CDR3 is TGCGCCAGCAGCCAAGAAGAGGGGGGTATAGAATTGTGGAAGTACTTC. This rearrangement joins TRBV4-1 to TRBJ2-7; D may be TRBD1 or TRBD2 (6 bases each). This CDR3 spans 16 amino acids. Germline-derived CDR1 and CDR2 are MGHRA and YSYEKL. V lost 0 bases and J 11 bases, leaving 23 bases between the germline ends.

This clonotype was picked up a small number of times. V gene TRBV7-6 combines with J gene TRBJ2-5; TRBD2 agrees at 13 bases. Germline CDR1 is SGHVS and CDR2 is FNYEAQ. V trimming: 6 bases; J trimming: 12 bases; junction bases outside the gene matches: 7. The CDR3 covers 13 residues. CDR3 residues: CASSGGLAGPEYF. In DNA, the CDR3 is TGTGCCAGCAGTGGGGGACTAGCGGGGCCCGAGTACTTC.

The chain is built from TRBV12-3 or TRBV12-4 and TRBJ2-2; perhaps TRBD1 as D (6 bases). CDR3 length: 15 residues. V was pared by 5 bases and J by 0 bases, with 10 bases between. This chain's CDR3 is CASSPRQANTGELFF. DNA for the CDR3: TGTGCCAGCAGTCCAAGACAGGCGAACACCGGGGAGCTGTTTTTT.

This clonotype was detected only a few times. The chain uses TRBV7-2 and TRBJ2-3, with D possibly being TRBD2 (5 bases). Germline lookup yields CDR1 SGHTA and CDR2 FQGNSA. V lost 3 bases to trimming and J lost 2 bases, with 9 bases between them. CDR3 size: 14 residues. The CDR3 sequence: CASSFGMHTDTQYF. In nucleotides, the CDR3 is TGTGCCAGCAGCTTCGGGATGCACACAGATACGCAGTATTTT.

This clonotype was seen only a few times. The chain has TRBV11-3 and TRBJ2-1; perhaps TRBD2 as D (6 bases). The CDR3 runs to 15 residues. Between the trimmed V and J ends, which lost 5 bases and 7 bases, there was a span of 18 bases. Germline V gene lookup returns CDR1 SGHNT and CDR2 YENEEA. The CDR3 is CASSPREDTMNEQFF. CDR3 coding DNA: TGTGCCAGCAGCCCGCGGGAAGATACAATGAATGAGCAGTTCTTC.

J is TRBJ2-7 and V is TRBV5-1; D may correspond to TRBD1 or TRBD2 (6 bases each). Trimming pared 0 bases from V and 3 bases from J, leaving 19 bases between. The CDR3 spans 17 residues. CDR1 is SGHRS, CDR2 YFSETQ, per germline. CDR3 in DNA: TGCGCCAGCAGCTTGGCCGAGTTGGAAAGGGGGGACTACGAGCAGTACTTC. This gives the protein CASSLAELERGDYEQYF.

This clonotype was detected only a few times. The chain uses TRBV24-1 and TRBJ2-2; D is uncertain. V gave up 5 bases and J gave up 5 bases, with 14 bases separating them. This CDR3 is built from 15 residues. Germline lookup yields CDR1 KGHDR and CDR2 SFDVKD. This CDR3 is CATSADGRRTGELFF. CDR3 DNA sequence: TGTGCCACCAGTGCCGACGGACGTAGGACCGGGGAGCTGTTTTTT.

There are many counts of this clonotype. CDR3 in amino acids: CASSQGLGGSTNEQFF. The CDR3 DNA reads TGCGCCAGCAGCCAAGGGTTAGGGGGCTCAACGAATGAGCAGTTCTTC. The chain uses TRBV4-1 and TRBJ2-1; TRBD1 aligns across 7 bases. From germline, CDR1 is MGHRA and CDR2 YSYEKL. This CDR3 is 16 amino acids long. V lost 1 base and J lost 7; bases outside the gene matches: 10.

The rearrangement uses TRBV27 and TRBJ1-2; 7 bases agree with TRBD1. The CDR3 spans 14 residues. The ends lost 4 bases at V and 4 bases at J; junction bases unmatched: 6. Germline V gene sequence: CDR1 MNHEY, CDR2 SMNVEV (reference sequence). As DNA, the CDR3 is TGTGCCAGCAGTTCAACCGGGACAGTCTATGGCTACACCTTC. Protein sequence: CASSSTGTVYGYTF.

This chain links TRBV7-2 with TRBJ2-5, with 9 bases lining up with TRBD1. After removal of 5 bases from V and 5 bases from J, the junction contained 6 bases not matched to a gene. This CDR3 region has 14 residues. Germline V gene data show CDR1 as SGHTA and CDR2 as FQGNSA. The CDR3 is CASSRQGGGETQYF. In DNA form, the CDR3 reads TGTGCCAGCAGCCGACAGGGGGGAGGTGAGACCCAGTACTTC.

Written as DNA, the CDR3 is TGTGCCAGCAGCTTAAGGGCACGGGCTATTGAAGCTTTCTTT. The encoded protein is CASSLRARAIEAFF. The chain combines TRBV7-2 with TRBJ1-1; no clear D gene. The V end lost 2 bases, the J end lost 7 bases, and 14 bases lay between the germline ends. The germline gives CDR1 SGHTA, CDR2 FQGNSA. The CDR3 is 14 residues long.